A single sample is the source of the 21 T cell receptor beta chains below, sequenced in a study of beta chain features in type 1 diabetes. The whole isolated RNA underwent reverse transcription, so sequencing captured expressed TCRB transcripts. The repertoire was sequenced with immunoSEQ multiplex PCR; TCRdb's copy has only in-frame clones and lacks some. The sample includes around 330,000 clones, approximately 11% seen only once; the top ten take more than 0.015%. Sequences were obtained from naive CD4+ T cells from blood. The receptors were sampled from a woman in her thirties in good health.

This clone has more than one count but fewer than ten. The chain uses TRBV4-3 and TRBJ2-1; weak D call: TRBD1 (6 bases). Germline V lookup: CDR1 LGHNA, CDR2 YSLEER. Trimming took 0 bases from V and 6 from J, leaving 18 bases between them. This CDR3 region has 17 residues. The CDR3: CASSQEQWTAKFNEQFF. The CDR3 bases are TGCGCCAGCAGCCAAGAACAGTGGACAGCCAAATTCAATGAGCAGTTCTTC.

The chain links TRBV5-1 to TRBJ1-1; no clear D gene. The CDR3 length is 13 residues. The germline CDR1 and CDR2 sequences are SGHRS and YFSETQ. V gave up 6 bases and J gave up 1 base, with 10 bases separating them. CDR3 sequence: CASTLTGNTEAFF. CDR3 in DNA: TGCGCCAGCACCCTAACGGGGAACACTGAAGCTTTCTTT.

This clone was detected a few times. V is TRBV25-1 and J is TRBJ1-2; a possible D gene is TRBD1 (6 bases). This CDR3 has 15 residues. The germline V gene encodes CDR1 MGHDK and CDR2 SYGVNS. The V and J ends lost 5 bases and 4 bases respectively, with 17 bases between them. The CDR3 sequence: CASSHPHRVGYGYTF. The CDR3 DNA is TGTGCCAGCAGTCACCCCCACAGGGTGGGCTATGGCTACACCTTC.

The chain recombines TRBV25-1 with TRBJ2-3; 11 positions agree with TRBD2. CDR1 MGHDK and CDR2 SYGVNS come from the germline V gene. Germline trimming cut 2 bases from V and 10 bases from J; bases unmatched to any gene: 11. The CDR3 is 16 amino acids. CDR3 nucleotide sequence: TGTGCCAGCAGTGAAGGGACTAGCGGATCCCAAGGGGCGCAGTATTTT. It specifies CASSEGTSGSQGAQYF.

The rearrangement uses TRBV28 and TRBJ1-4, with TRBD1 as a possible D gene (6 bases). From germline, CDR1 is MDHEN and CDR2 SYDVKM. The CDR3 extends over 18 amino acids. Trimming took 3 bases from V and 2 from J, leaving 19 bases between them. The CDR3 bases are TGTGCCAGCAGTTTGAGAGTAGGCAGGGGCGTGACTAATGAAAAACTGTTTTTT. It encodes CASSLRVGRGVTNEKLFF.

This clone was seen a handful of times. The chain is built from TRBV9 and TRBJ2-1; TRBD2 agrees at 7 bases. CDR1 and CDR2 from the germline V gene are SGDLS and YYNGEE. V dropped 4 bases and J dropped 0; count of bases not matched to a gene: 10. This CDR3 region has 17 residues. This CDR3 is CASSPSLGTTSYNEQFF. The CDR3 DNA follows: TGTGCCAGCAGCCCTTCGCTAGGGACTACCTCCTACAATGAGCAGTTCTTC.

The chain uses TRBV20-1 and TRBJ2-7; no firm D call. The ends were cut back, 0 bases at V and 5 bases at J, with 5 bases in the middle. CDR1 DFQATT and CDR2 SNEGSKA come from the germline V gene (reference sequence). The CDR3 is 11 residues long. As DNA, the CDR3 is TGCAGTGCTAGAGACCTCCACGAGCAGTACTTC. This gives the protein CSARDLHEQYF.

The CDR3 coding sequence is TGCGCCAGCAGCTTCCCCAGGGGAAATGAGCAGTTCTTC. This codes for CASSFPRGNEQFF. The chain recombines TRBV5-1 with TRBJ2-1; a weak D match, TRBD1 (6 bases). The CDR3 totals 13 residues. Trimming shortened V by 2 bases and J by 7 bases, and 10 bases separated the two germline ends. Germline lookup yields CDR1 SGHRS and CDR2 YFSETQ.

This clone was picked up a small number of times. This chain uses TRBV19 with TRBJ2-1; possible D gene TRBD2, 6 bases. The CDR3 contains 16 residues. Trimming took 4 bases from V and 6 from J, leaving 19 bases between them. Germline CDR1 reads LNHDA; CDR2 reads SQIVND (reference sequence). CDR3 DNA: TGTGCCAGTAGTAGAAAGCGGGCAGGAAATAGCAATGAGCAGTTCTTC. Translating gives CASSRKRAGNSNEQFF.

This rearrangement joins TRBV9 to TRBJ2-5, with a possible D match to TRBD1 (5 bases). The CDR3 totals 14 residues. Between the trimmed V and J ends, which lost 4 bases and 7 bases, there was a span of 17 bases. Germline lookup yields CDR1 SGDLS and CDR2 YYNGEE. Here the CDR3 reads CASSSPFGTGTQYF. The CDR3 DNA is TGTGCCAGCAGCTCTCCATTCGGCACAGGGACCCAGTACTTC.

This clone was seen more than once but under ten times. This chain joins TRBV25-1 and TRBJ2-5; 7 bases fit TRBD1. Germline-derived CDR1 and CDR2 are MGHDK and SYGVNS. The length of the CDR3 is 14 residues. Trimming cost V 6 bases and J 0 bases; bases outside gene matches: 4. This CDR3 reads CASRQGTDQETQYF. DNA for the CDR3: TGTGCCAGCAGGCAAGGGACAGACCAAGAGACCCAGTACTTC.

The V gene is TRBV5-1, the J gene TRBJ1-1; 7 bases map to TRBD1. Germline V gives CDR1 SGHRS, CDR2 YFSETQ. CDR3 length: 14 residues. J lost 6 bases, V lost 4 bases, and 9 bases had no gene match. CDR3 DNA: TGCGCCAGCAGCACCGGACAGGTGGACGCTGAAGCTTTCTTT. As protein: CASSTGQVDAEAFF.

The rearrangement uses TRBV28 and TRBJ2-2, with a weak D call TRBD1 (6 bases). The CDR3 length is 14 residues. CDR1 is MDHEN, CDR2 SYDVKM, per germline. V shed 6 bases and J shed 1 base, with 9 bases lying between them. Written as DNA, the CDR3 is TGTGCCAGCAGGCGAGGGGGGAACACCGGGGAGCTGTTTTTT. Amino acids: CASRRGGNTGELFF.

This rearrangement joins TRBV18 to TRBJ2-1; TRBD2 is a possible D gene (6 bases). Germline lookup yields CDR1 KGHSH and CDR2 LQKENI. The CDR3 sequence is 15 residues long. V dropped 2 bases and J dropped 7 bases, with 15 bases sitting between them. CDR3 coding DNA: TGTGCCAGCTCACCAGAAGCCCTCGGGGGAAATGAGCAGTTCTTC. Translation: CASSPEALGGNEQFF.

The rearrangement uses TRBV30 and TRBJ2-7, with D hard to call. The CDR3 extends over 12 amino acids. Germline CDR1 GTSNPN, CDR2 SVGIG (reference sequence). Trimming removed 1 base at V and 3 bases at J, with 7 bases between. CDR3 DNA sequence: TGTGCCTGGAGTGGGAGTTACTACGAGCAGTACTTC. It translates to CAWSGSYYEQYF.

CDR3: CASSISRASYEQYF. The CDR3 DNA reads as TGTGCCAGTAGTATAAGCAGGGCCTCCTACGAGCAGTACTTC. This rearrangement joins TRBV19 to TRBJ2-7; D may be TRBD1 (5 bases). Deletions cut 2 bases from V and 0 bases from J, with 8 bases between. Germline V lookup: CDR1 LNHDA, CDR2 SQIVND (reference sequence). This CDR3 contains 14 residues.

The genes are TRBV25-1 and TRBJ2-5, with D unresolved. Germline V lookup: CDR1 MGHDK, CDR2 SYGVNS. The CDR3 is made up of 13 amino acids. V gave up 2 bases and J gave up 3 bases, with 7 bases separating them. The chain's CDR3 is CASSEHAEETQYF. The CDR3 DNA reads TGTGCCAGCAGTGAACACGCGGAAGAGACCCAGTACTTC.

This clone has more than one count but fewer than ten. This rearrangement joins TRBV19 to TRBJ1-5; D is possibly TRBD1 (6 bases). The CDR3 is made up of 15 amino acids. Trimming removed 10 bases at V and 0 bases at J, with 16 bases between. Germline V gene data show CDR1 as LNHDA and CDR2 as SQIVND (reference sequence). The DNA of the CDR3 is TGTGCCACCGACCAGGGGACGTATAGCAATCAGCCCCAGCATTTT. Amino acids: CATDQGTYSNQPQHF.

This chain uses TRBV2 with TRBJ2-3; D perhaps matches TRBD1 (5 bases). The V and J ends lost 5 bases and 0 bases respectively, with 9 bases between them. Germline V gene data show CDR1 as SNHLY and CDR2 as FYNNEI. The CDR3 spans 14 residues. CDR3 nucleotides: TGTGCCAGCAGTCACAGGCTTAGCACAGATACGCAGTATTTT. It is translated as CASSHRLSTDTQYF.

This clone came up a few times. The chain is built from TRBV9 and TRBJ2-2; TRBD2 agrees at 11 bases. Germline CDR1 is SGDLS and CDR2 is YYNGEE. The length of the CDR3 is 18 residues. V trimming: 1 base; J trimming: 2 bases; junction bases outside the gene matches: 7. The CDR3 here is CASSVLAGGPSNTGELFF. In DNA, the CDR3 is TGTGCCAGCAGCGTATTAGCGGGAGGGCCTTCTAACACCGGGGAGCTGTTTTTT.

The rearrangement links TRBV15 to TRBJ2-5; possible D gene TRBD1, 6 bases. V was cut by 5 bases and J by 1 base, with 11 bases left in between. The CDR3 is made up of 14 amino acids. Germline lookup yields CDR1 LNHNV and CDR2 YYDKDF (reference sequence). Here the CDR3 reads CATSRDKSQETQYF. In nucleotides, the CDR3 is TGTGCCACCAGCCGGGACAAGTCCCAAGAGACCCAGTACTTC.